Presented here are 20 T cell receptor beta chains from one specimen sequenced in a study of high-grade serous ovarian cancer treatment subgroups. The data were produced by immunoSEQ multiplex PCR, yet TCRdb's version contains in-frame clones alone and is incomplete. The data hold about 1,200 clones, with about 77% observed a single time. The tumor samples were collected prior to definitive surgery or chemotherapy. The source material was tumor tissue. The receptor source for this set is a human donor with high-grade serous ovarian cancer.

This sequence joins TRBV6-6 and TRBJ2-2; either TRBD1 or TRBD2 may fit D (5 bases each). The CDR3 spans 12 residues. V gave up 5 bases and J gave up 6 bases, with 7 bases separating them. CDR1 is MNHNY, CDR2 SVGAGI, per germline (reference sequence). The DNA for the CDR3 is TGTGCCAGCAGTCTGGGGGCCGGGGAGCTGTTTTTT. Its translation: CASSLGAGELFF.

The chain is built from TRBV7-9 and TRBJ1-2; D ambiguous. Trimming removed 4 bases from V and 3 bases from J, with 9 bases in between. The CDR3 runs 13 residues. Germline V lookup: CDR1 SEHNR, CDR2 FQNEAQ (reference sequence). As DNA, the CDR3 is TGTGCCAGCAGCTCGGACGGGTACTATGGCTACACCTTC. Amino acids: CASSSDGYYGYTF.

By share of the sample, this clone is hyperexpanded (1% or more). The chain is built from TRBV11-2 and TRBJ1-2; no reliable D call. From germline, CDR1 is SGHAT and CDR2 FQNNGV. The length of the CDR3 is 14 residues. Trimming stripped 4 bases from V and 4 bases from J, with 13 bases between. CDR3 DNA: TGTGCCAGCAGCTCGGGTCGGCCCGCCTATGGCTACACCTTC. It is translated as CASSSGRPAYGYTF.

The CDR3 nucleotides are TGTGCCAGCAGTTTACCCTCCTCTCCCCCGGGTGAGCAGTTCTTC. Its translation is CASSLPSSPPGEQFF. The chain links TRBV28 to TRBJ2-1; D uncertain. Deletions cut 2 bases from V and 9 bases from J, with 17 bases between. Germline V gene sequence: CDR1 MDHEN, CDR2 SYDVKM. The CDR3 totals 15 residues.

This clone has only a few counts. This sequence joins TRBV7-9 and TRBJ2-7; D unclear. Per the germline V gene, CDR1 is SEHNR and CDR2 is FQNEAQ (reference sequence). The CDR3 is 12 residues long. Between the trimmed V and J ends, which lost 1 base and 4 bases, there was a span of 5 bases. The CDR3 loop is CASSLGEYEQYF. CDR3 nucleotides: TGTGCCAGCAGCTTAGGGGAATACGAGCAGTACTTC.

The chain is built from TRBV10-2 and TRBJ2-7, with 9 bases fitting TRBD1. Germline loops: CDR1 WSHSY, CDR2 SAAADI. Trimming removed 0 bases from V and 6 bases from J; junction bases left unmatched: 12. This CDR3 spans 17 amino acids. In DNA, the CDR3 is TGCGCCAGCAGTGAGTCGGGGGGGACAGGGAGTTTCGGCGAGCAGTACTTC. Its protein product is CASSESGGTGSFGEQYF.

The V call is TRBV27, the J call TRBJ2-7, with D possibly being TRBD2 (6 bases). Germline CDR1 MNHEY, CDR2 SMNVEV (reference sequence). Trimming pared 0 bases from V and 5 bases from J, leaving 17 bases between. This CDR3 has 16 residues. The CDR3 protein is CASSLSRVGGNDEQYF. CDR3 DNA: TGTGCCAGCAGTTTATCCCGGGTTGGCGGGAACGACGAGCAGTACTTC.

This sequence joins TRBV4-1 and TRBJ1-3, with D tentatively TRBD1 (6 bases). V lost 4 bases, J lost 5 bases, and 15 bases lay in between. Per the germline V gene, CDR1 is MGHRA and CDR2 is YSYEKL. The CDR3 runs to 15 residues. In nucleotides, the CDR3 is TGCGCCAGCAGCCCGCCCGGGACACTAAGAAACACCATATATTTT. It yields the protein CASSPPGTLRNTIYF.

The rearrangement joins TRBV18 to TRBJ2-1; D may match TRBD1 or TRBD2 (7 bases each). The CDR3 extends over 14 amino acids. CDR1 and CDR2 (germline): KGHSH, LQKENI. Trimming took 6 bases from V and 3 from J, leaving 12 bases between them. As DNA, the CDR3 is TGTGCCAGCTCCCGGGGGGACAGCTACAATGAGCAGTTCTTC. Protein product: CASSRGDSYNEQFF. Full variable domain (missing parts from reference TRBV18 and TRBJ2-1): NAGVMQNPRHLVRRRGQEARLRCSPMKGHSHVYWYRQLPEEGLKFMVYLQKENIIDESGMPKERFSAEFPKEGPSILRIQQVVRGDSAAYFCASSRGDSYNEQFFGPGTRLTVL.

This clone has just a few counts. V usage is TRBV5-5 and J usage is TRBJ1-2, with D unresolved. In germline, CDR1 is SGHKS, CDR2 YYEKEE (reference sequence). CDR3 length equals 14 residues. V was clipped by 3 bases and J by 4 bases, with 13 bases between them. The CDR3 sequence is CASSSALVAYGYTF. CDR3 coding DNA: TGTGCCAGCAGCTCCGCTCTCGTTGCCTATGGCTACACCTTC.

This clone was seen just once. Here the CDR3 DNA reads TGTGCCAGTAGTCCCCCGGGTCTTCCTACCTACGAGCAGTACTTC. Protein product: CASSPPGLPTYEQYF. The V call is TRBV19, the J call TRBJ2-7; D is ambiguous. CDR1 and CDR2 from the germline V gene are LNHDA and SQIVND (reference sequence). The length of the CDR3 is 15 residues. V was trimmed by 5 bases and J by 2 bases, leaving 16 bases between them.

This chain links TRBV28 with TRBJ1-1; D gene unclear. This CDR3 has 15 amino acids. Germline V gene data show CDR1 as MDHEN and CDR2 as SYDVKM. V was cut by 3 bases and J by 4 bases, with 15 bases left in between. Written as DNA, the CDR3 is TGTGCCAGCAGTTTCGACGGCAGGCCTGCCACTGAAGCTTTCTTT. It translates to CASSFDGRPATEAFF.

The CDR3 nucleotides are TGTGCCAGCAGTATCCCCGGGACCCCCGGGAATGAGCAGTTCTTC. Translation gives CASSIPGTPGNEQFF. The gene calls are TRBV28 and TRBJ2-1; D tentatively fits TRBD1 or TRBD2 (5 bases each). Between the trimmed V and J ends, which lost 5 bases and 7 bases, there was a span of 18 bases. The germline V gene encodes CDR1 MDHEN and CDR2 SYDVKM. The CDR3 covers 15 residues. The entire variable domain, with the rest obtained from reference TRBV28 and TRBJ2-1, is as follows: DVKVTQSSRYLVKRTGEKVFLECVQDMDHENMFWYRQDPGLGLRLIYFSYDVKMKEKGDIPEGYSVSREKKERFSLILESASTNQTSMYLCASSIPGTPGNEQFFGPGTRLTVL.

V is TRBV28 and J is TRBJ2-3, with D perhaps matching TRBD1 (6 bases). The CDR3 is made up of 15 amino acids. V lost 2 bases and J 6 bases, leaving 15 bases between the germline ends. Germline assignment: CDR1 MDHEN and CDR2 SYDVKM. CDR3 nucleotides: TGTGCCAGCAGTTTACCAGGGGCCCCCTCGGATACGCAGTATTTT. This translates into CASSLPGAPSDTQYF.

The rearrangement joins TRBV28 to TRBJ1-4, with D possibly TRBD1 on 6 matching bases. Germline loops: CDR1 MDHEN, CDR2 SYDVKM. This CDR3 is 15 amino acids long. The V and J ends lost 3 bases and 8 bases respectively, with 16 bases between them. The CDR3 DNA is TGTGCCAGCAGTTTGCCCGGGACACCTGGAGAAAAACTGTTTTTT. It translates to CASSLPGTPGEKLFF.

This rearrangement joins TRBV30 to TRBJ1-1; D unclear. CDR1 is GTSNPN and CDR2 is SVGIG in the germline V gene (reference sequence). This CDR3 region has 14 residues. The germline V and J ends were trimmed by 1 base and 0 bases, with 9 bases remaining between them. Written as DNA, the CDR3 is TGTGCCTGGAGTGCAGGAGTCATGAACACTGAAGCTTTCTTT. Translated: CAWSAGVMNTEAFF.

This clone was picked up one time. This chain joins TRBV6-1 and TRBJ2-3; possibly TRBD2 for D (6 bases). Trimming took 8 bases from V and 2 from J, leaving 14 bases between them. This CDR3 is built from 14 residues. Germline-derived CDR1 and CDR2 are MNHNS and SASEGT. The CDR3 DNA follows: TGTGCCAGCCAATCCGGGGGAGTCACAGATACGCAGTATTTT. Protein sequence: CASQSGGVTDTQYF.

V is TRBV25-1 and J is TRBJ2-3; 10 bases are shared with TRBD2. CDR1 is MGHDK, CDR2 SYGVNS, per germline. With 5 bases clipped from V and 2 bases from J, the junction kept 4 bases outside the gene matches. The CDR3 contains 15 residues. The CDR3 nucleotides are TGTGCCAGCAGTAGCGGGAGGGCCCTCACAGATACGCAGTATTTT. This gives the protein CASSSGRALTDTQYF.

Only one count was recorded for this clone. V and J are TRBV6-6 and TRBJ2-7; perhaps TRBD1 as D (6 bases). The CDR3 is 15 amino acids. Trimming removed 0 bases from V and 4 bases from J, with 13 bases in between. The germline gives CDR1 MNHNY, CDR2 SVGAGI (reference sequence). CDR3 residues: CASSYSMRQVYEQYF. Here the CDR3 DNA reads TGTGCCAGCAGTTACTCGATGAGACAGGTATACGAGCAGTACTTC.

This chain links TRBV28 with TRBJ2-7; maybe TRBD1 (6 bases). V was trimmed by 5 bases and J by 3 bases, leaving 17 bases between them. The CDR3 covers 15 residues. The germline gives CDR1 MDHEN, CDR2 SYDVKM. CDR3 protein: CASSPPGTPVYEQYF. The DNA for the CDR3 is TGTGCCAGCAGTCCACCCGGGACACCAGTCTACGAGCAGTACTTC.